The 7 T cell receptor beta chains below were found in one sample sequenced in a study of molecular identifiers for immune sequencing clone quantification. Each CDR3 protein is one row after TCRdb ran MiXCR on the PCR reads. Of about 320,000 distinct CDR3 sequences in the sample, 24% were seen once. Sequenced material: naive CD8+ T cells from blood, with Jurkat cell RNA spiked in. Subset given: FACS-sorted CD8+CD4-CCR7+CD45RA+ naive T cells. These receptors were taken from a human donor in good health. Some libraries in this study had Jurkat cell RNA spiked in.

The J gene is TRBJ2-3, the V gene TRBV4-1; the match to TRBD1 covers 7 bases. Losses at the gene ends were 2 bases for V and 3 bases for J; bases not matched to a gene: 11. The germline V gene has CDR1 MGHRA and CDR2 YSYEKL. This CDR3 comprises 17 residues. The CDR3: CASSQQEDRAKTDTQYF. CDR3 bases: TGCGCCAGCAGCCAACAAGAAGACAGGGCCAAGACAGATACGCAGTATTTT.

The V and J genes are TRBV4-1 and TRBJ2-7; D call uncertain. In germline, CDR1 is MGHRA, CDR2 YSYEKL. The CDR3 spans 12 residues. V lost 8 bases and J 3 bases, leaving 11 bases between the germline ends. The CDR3 reads CASGPDGYEQYF. The CDR3 nucleotides read TGCGCCAGCGGCCCGGACGGCTACGAGCAGTACTTC.

This clonotype has a handful of counts. The chain couples TRBV19 to TRBJ2-7, with D tentatively TRBD1 or TRBD2 (6 bases each). CDR1 and CDR2 (germline): LNHDA, SQIVND (reference sequence). This CDR3 region has 15 residues. Deletions cut 5 bases from V and 6 bases from J, with 20 bases between. CDR3 sequence reads: CASSPLVGGHSEQYF. CDR3 DNA sequence: TGTGCCAGTAGTCCTCTCGTGGGGGGACACTCCGAGCAGTACTTC.

This clonotype was counted at least ten times. CDR3 loop: CASSPDPAYEQYF. The CDR3 nucleotides are TGTGCCAGCAGCCCGGACCCAGCCTACGAGCAGTACTTC. This chain joins TRBV7-8 and TRBJ2-7; no reliable D call. This CDR3 region has 13 residues. Germline V gene sequence: CDR1 SGHVS, CDR2 FQNEAQ. Trimming removed 5 bases from V and 2 bases from J, with 10 bases in between.

This clonotype was seen a handful of times. The V call is TRBV4-2, the J call TRBJ2-7; the match to TRBD2 covers 9 bases. V lost 1 base, J lost 3 bases, and 4 bases stayed unmatched. Germline CDR1 LGHNA, CDR2 YNFKEQ. The CDR3 sequence is 15 residues long. For the CDR3, the DNA is TGTGCCAGCAGCCAAGCCGTGACTAGCGGCTACGAGCAGTACTTC. Its protein is CASSQAVTSGYEQYF.

This clonotype showed up just a few times. The V call is TRBV6-2 or TRBV6-3, the J call TRBJ1-5, with D unresolved. This CDR3 has 13 residues. V gave up 2 bases and J gave up 7 bases, with 9 bases separating them. Germline CDR1 is MNHEY and CDR2 is SVGEGT. The CDR3 nucleotides are TGTGCCAGCAGTTACCCTACCGGGCAGCCCCAGCATTTT. Encoded protein: CASSYPTGQPQHF.

This clonotype was observed at least ten times. The J gene is TRBJ2-1, the V gene TRBV7-2; no clear D gene. Germline V gene data show CDR1 as SGHTA and CDR2 as FQGNSA. Trimming stripped 2 bases from V and 4 bases from J, with 12 bases between. The CDR3 runs 15 residues. Here the CDR3 reads CASSLSWIGYNEQFF. In DNA, the CDR3 is TGTGCCAGCAGCTTAAGTTGGATTGGATACAATGAGCAGTTCTTC.